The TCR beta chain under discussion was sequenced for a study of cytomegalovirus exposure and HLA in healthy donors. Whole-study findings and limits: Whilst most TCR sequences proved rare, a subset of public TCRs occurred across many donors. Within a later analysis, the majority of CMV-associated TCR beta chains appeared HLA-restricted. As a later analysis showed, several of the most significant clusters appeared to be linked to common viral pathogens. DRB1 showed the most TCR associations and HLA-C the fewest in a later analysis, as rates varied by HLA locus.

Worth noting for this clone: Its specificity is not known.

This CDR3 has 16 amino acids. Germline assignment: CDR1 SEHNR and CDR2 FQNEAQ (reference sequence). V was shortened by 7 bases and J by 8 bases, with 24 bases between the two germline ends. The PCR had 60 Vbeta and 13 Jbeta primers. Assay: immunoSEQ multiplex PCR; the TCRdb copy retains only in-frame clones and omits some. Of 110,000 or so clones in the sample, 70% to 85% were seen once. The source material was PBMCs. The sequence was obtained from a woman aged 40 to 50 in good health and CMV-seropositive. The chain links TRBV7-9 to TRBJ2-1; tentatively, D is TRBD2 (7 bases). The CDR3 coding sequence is TGTGCCAGCACCTATTATCGGGGGGCACTGGAGGATGAGCAGTTCTTC. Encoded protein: CASTYYRGALEDEQFF.